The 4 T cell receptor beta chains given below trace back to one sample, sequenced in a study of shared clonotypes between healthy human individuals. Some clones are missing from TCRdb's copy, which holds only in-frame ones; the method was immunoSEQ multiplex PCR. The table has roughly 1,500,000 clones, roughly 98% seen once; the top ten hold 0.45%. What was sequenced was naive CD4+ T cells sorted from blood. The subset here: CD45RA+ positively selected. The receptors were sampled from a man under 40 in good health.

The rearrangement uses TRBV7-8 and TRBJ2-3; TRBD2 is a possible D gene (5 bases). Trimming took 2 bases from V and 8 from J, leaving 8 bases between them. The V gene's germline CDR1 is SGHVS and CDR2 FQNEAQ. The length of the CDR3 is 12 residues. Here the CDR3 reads CASSLRDGTQYF. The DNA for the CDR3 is TGTGCCAGCAGCTTACGGGATGGTACGCAGTATTTT.

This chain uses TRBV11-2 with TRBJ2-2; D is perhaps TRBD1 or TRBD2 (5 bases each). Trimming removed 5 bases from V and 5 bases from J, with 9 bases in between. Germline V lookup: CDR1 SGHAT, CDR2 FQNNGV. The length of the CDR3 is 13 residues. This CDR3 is CASSRGGTGELFF. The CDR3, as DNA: TGTGCCAGCAGCCGTGGGGGAACCGGGGAGCTGTTTTTT.

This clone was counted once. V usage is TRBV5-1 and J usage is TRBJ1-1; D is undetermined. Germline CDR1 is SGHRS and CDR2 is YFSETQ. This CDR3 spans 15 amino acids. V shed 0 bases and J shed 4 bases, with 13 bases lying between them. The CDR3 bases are TGCGCCAGCAGCTTGGCCGCAAGGTCGAGCACTGAAGCTTTCTTT. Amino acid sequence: CASSLAARSSTEAFF.

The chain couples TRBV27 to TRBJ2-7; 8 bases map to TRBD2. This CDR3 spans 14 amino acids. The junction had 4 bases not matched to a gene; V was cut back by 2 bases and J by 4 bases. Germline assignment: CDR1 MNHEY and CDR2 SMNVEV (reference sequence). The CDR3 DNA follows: TGTGCCAGCAGTTTACGGGAGGGGGGATACGAGCAGTACTTC. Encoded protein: CASSLREGGYEQYF.